This is a list of T cell receptor beta chains from one sample in a study of cytomegalovirus exposure and HLA in healthy donors. Here immunoSEQ multiplex PCR was the method, and the copy in TCRdb shows in-frame clones only, minus some. The sample includes over 150,000 clones, 60% to 85% of them seen just once. Sequenced material: PBMCs. Every receptor here comes from a man aged 25-45 years in good health and CMV-seropositive. CDR3s include the opening cysteine and the closing phenylalanine or tryptophan. A D gene is named only where the DNA matches it firmly. Clone sizes are given selectively: once, few, many, or a class where the clone is expanded.

CDR3 DNA,CDR3 protein,V gene,clone size,J gene,D gene
TGCGCCAGCAGCCAGGAGGAGATGGGCTACGAGCAGTACTTC,CASSQEEMGYEQYF,TRBV4-3,NA,TRBJ2-7,NA
TGTGCCAGCAGCCCTCTCCCGGTGGCCCGGGGGTACACCATATATTTT,CASSPLPVARGYTIYF,TRBV9,NA,TRBJ1-3,NA
TGTGCCAGCAGTATTCAGGGCGGCCATGAAGCTTTCTTT,CASSIQGGHEAFF,TRBV11-2,NA,TRBJ1-1,NA
TGCGCCAGCAGCTTGTTTGGGGAGGATGAGCAGTTCTTC,CASSLFGEDEQFF,TRBV5-1,once,TRBJ2-1,NA
TGTGCCAGCAGAACAGGGCAGTCCTACGAGCAGTACTTC,CASRTGQSYEQYF,TRBV6-4,NA,TRBJ2-7,NA
TGTGCCAGCAGCGTAGTAGGGACACTTTACAATGAGCAGTTCTTC,CASSVVGTLYNEQFF,TRBV9,few,TRBJ2-1,NA
TGTGCCGCCACAGGGGCCCTTAAGAACACTGAAGCTTTCTTT,CAATGALKNTEAFF,TRBV10-3,NA,TRBJ1-1,TRBD1
TGTGCCAGCAGTGAGTATCCGAGCGCGGGAGCCGGGGAGCTGTTTTTT,CASSEYPSAGAGELFF,TRBV2,NA,TRBJ2-2,TRBD2
TGTGCCAGCAGCCAAGGACTCTCCCAGGACAATGAGCAGTTCTTC,CASSQGLSQDNEQFF,TRBV9,NA,TRBJ2-1,NA
TGTGCCAGCAGAGGGAGGGTCATGAACACTGAAGCTTTCTTT,CASRGRVMNTEAFF,TRBV6-5,few,TRBJ1-1,NA
TGTGCCTGGGGACAAGTCATGAACACTGAAGCTTTCTTT,CAWGQVMNTEAFF,TRBV30,few,TRBJ1-1,NA
TGTGCCAGCACAGAAAGGACTAGCGGGGGGTACATTAAGTACCAGTACTTC,CASTERTSGGYIKYQYF,TRBV28,NA,TRBJ2-5,TRBD2
TGTGCCAGCAGCCAAGGCCGGGGGGGCGCGAACACCGGGGAGCTGTTTTTT,CASSQGRGGANTGELFF,TRBV4-2,NA,TRBJ2-2,TRBD2